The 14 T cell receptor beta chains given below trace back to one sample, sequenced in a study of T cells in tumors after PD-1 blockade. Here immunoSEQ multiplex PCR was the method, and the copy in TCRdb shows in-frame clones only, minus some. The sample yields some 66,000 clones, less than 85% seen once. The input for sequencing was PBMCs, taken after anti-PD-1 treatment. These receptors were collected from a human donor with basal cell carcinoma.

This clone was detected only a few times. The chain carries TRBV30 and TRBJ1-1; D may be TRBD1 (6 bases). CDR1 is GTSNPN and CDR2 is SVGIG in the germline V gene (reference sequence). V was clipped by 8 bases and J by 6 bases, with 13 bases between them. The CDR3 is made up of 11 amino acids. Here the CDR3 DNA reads TGTGCCGGCAGGGGTTCAGCTGAAGCTTTCTTT. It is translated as CAGRGSAEAFF.

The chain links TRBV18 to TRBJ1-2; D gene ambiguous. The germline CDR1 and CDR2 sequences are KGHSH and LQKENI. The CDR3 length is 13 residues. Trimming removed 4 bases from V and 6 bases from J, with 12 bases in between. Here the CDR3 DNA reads TGTGCCAGCTCACGAGAAGTGGGGAATGGCTACACCTTC. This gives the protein CASSREVGNGYTF.

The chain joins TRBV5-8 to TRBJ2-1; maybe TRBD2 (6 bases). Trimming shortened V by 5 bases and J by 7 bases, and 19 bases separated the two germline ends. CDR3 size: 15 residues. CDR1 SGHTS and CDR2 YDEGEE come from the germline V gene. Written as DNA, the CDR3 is TGTGCCAGCAGTGGGCGGGGTCCACTGGGGAATGAGCAGTTCTTC. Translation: CASSGRGPLGNEQFF.

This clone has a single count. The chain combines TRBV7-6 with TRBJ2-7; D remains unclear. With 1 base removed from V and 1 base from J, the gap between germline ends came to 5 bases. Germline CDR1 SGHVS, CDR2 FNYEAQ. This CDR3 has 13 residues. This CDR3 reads CASSLGRSYEQYF. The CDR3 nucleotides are TGTGCCAGCAGCTTAGGACGGTCCTACGAGCAGTACTTC.

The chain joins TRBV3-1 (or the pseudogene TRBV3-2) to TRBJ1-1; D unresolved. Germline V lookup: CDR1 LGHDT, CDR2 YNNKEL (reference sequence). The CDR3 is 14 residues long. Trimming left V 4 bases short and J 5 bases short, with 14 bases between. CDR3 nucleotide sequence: TGTGCCAGCAGCCCCAGTGACAAGCGGACTGAAGCTTTCTTT. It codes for CASSPSDKRTEAFF.

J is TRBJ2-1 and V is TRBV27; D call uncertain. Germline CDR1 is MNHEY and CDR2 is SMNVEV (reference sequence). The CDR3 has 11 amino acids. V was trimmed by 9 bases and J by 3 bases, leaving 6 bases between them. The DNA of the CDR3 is TGTGCCAGTACTCTCTACAATGAGCAGTTCTTC. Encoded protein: CASTLYNEQFF.

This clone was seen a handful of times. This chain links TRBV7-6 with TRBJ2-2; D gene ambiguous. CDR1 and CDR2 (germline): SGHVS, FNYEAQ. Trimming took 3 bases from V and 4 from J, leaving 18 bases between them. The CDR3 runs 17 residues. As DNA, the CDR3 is TGTGCCAGCAGCTTCCTGGGCGTTCGTTCTGGCACCGGGGAGCTGTTTTTT. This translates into CASSFLGVRSGTGELFF.

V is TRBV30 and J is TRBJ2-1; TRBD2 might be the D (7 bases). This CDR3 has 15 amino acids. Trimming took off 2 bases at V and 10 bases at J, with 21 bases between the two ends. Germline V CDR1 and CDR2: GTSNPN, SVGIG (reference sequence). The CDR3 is CAWSRGGANLGEQFF. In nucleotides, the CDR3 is TGTGCCTGGAGTCGAGGGGGGGCGAACCTAGGGGAGCAGTTCTTC.

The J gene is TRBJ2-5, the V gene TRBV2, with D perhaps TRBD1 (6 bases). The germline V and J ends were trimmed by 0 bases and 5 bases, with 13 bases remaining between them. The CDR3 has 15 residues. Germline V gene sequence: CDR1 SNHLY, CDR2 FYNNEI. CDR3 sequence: CASSEAVQGKETQYF. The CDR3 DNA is TGTGCCAGCAGTGAAGCGGTACAGGGTAAGGAGACCCAGTACTTC.

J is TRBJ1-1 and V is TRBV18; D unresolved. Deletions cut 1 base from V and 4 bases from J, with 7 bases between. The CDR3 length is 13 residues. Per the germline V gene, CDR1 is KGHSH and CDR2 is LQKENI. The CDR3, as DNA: TGTGCCAGCTCACCACAGGGTGGCACTGAAGCTTTCTTT. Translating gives CASSPQGGTEAFF.

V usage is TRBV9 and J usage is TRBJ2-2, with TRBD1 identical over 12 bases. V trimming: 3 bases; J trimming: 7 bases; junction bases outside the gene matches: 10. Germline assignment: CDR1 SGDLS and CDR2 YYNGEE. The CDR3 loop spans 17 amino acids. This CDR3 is CASSASGQGAGSGELFF. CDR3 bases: TGTGCCAGCAGCGCCTCGGGACAGGGGGCGGGGAGCGGGGAGCTGTTTTTT.

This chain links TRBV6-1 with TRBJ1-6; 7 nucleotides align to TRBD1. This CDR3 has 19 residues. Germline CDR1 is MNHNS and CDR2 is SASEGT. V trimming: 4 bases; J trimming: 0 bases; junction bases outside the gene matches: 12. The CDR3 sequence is CASSGGTALLSSYNSPLHF. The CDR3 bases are TGTGCCAGCAGTGGAGGGACAGCCCTTTTGAGCTCCTATAATTCACCCCTCCACTTT.

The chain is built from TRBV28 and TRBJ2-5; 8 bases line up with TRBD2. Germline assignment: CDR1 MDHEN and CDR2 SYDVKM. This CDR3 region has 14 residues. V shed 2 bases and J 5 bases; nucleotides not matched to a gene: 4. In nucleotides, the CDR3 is TGTGCCAGCAGTTTAGCGGTAGCGGGGGAGACCCAGTACTTC. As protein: CASSLAVAGETQYF. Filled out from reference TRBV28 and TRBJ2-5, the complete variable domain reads DVKVTQSSRYLVKRTGEKVFLECVQDMDHENMFWYRQDPGLGLRLIYFSYDVKMKEKGDIPEGYSVSREKKERFSLILESASTNQTSMYLCASSLAVAGETQYFGPGTRLLVL.

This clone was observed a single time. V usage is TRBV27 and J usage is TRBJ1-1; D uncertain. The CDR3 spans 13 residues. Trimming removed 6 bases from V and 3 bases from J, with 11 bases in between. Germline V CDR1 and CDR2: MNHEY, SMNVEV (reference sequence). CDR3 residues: CASSYSEYTEAFF. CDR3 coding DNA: TGTGCCAGCAGCTACAGTGAATACACTGAAGCTTTCTTT.